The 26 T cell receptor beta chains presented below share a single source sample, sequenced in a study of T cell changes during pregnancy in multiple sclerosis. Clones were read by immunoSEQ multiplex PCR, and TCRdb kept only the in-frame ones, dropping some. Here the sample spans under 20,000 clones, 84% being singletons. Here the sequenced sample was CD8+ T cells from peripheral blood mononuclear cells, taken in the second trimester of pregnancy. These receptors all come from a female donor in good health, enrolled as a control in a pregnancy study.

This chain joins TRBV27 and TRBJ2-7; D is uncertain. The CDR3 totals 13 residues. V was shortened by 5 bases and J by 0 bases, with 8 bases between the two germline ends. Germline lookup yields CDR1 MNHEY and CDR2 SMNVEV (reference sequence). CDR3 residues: CASSPVSSYEQYF. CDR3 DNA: TGTGCCAGCAGTCCTGTATCCTCCTACGAGCAGTACTTC.

CDR3 in amino acids: CASSSGGLFDEQYF. The CDR3 DNA is TGTGCCAGCAGCTCCGGCGGGCTCTTCGACGAGCAGTACTTC. The V and J genes are TRBV7-9 and TRBJ2-7, with D possibly being TRBD2 (5 bases). This CDR3 region has 14 residues. V was cut by 4 bases and J by 5 bases, with 15 bases left in between. Germline V gene sequence: CDR1 SEHNR, CDR2 FQNEAQ (reference sequence).

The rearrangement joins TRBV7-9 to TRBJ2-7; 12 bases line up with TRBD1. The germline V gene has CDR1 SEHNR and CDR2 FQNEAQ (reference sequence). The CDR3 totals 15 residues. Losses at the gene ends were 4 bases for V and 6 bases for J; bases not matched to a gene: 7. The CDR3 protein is CASSSRGDRGLEQYF. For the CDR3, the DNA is TGTGCCAGCAGCTCCCGTGGGGACAGGGGGCTCGAGCAGTACTTC.

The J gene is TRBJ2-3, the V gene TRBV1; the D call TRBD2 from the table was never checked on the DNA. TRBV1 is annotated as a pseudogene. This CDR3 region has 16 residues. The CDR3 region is CTSSPGLAGHTDTQYF. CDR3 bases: TGCACCAGCAGCCCGGGACTAGCAGGACACACAGATACGCAGTATTTT.

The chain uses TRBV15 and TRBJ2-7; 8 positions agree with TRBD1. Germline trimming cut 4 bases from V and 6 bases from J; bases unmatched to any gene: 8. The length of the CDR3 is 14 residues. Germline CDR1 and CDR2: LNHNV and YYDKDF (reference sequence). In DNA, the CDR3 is TGTGCCACCAGCATAGACAGGGGTCGGCTCGAGCAGTACTTC. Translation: CATSIDRGRLEQYF.

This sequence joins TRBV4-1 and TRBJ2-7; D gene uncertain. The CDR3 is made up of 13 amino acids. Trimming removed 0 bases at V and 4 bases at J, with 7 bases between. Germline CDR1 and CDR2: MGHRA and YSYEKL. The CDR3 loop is CASSQDEDYEQYF. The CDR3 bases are TGCGCCAGCAGCCAAGACGAGGATTACGAGCAGTACTTC.

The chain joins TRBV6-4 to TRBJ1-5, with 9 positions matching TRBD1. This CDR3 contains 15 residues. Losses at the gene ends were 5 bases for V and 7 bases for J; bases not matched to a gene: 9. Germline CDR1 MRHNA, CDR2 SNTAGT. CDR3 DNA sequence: TGTGCCAGCAGTCCCGGGACAGGGTATGGGCAGCCCCAGCATTTT. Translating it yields CASSPGTGYGQPQHF.

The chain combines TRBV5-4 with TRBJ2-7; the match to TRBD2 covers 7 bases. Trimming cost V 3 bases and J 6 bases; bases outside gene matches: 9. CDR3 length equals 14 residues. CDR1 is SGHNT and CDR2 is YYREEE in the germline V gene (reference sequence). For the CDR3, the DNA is TGTGCCAGCAGCTCCCCGGGGGGAGGGCGCGAGCAGTACTTC. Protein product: CASSSPGGGREQYF. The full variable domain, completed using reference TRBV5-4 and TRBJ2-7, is ETGVTQSPTHLIKTRGQQVTLRCSSQSGHNTVSWYQQALGQGPQFIFQYYREEENGRGNFPPRFSGLQFPNYSSELNVNALELDDSALYLCASSSPGGGREQYFGPGTRLTVT.

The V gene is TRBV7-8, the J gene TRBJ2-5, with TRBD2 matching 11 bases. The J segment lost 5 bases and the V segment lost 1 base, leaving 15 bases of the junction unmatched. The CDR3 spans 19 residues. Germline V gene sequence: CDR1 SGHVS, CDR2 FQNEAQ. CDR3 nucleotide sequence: TGTGCCAGCAGCTTAGGGAGGGAGGGACTAGCGGTGAGGTTGGAGACCCAGTACTTC. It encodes CASSLGREGLAVRLETQYF. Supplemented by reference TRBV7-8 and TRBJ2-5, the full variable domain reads GAGVSQSPRYKVAKRGQDVALRCDPISGHVSLFWYQQALGQGPEFLTYFQNEAQLDKSGLPSDRFFAERPEGSVSTLKIQRTQQEDSAVYLCASSLGREGLAVRLETQYFGPGTRLLVL.

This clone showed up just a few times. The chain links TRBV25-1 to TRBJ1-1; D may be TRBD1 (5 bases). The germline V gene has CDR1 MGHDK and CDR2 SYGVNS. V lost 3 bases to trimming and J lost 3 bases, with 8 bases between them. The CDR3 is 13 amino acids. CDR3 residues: CASSEGGYTEAFF. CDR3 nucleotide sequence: TGTGCCAGCAGTGAGGGGGGGTACACTGAAGCTTTCTTT. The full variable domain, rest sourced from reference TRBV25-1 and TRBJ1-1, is EADIYQTPRYLVIGTGKKITLECSQTMGHDKMYWYQQDPGMELHLIHYSYGVNSTEKGDLSSESTVSRIRTEHFPLTLESARPSHTSQYLCASSEGGYTEAFFGQGTRLTVV.

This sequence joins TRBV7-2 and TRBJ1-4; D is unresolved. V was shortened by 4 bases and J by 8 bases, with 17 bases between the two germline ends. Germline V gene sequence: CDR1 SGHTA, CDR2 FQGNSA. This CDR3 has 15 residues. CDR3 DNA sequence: TGTGCCAGCAGCTCCGGAGTGATCCCCTGGGAAAAACTGTTTTTT. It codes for CASSSGVIPWEKLFF. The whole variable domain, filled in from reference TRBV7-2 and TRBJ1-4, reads GAGVSQSPSNKVTEKGKDVELRCDPISGHTALYWYRQSLGQGLEFLIYFQGNSAPDKSGLPSDRFSAERTGGSVSTLTIQRTQQEDSAVYLCASSSGVIPWEKLFFGSGTQLSVL.

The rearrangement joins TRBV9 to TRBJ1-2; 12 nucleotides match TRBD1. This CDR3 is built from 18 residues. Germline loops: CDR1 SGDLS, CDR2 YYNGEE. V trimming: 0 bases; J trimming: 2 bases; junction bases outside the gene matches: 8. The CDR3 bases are TGTGCCAGCAGCGTAGCTGGGGACAGGGGGCGTGGGAACTATGGCTACACCTTC. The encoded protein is CASSVAGDRGRGNYGYTF. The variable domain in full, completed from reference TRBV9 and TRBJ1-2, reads DSGVTQTPKHLITATGQRVTLRCSPRSGDLSVYWYQQSLDQGLQFLIQYYNGEERAKGNILERFSAQQFPDLHSELNLSSLELGDSALYFCASSVAGDRGRGNYGYTFGSGTRLTVV.

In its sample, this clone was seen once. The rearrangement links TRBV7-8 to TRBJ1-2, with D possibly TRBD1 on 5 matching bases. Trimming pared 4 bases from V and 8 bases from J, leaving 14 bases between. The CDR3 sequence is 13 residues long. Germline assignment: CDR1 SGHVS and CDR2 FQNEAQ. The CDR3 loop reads CASSSGLPYGYTF. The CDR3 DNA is TGTGCCAGCAGCTCGGGACTTCCTTACGGCTACACCTTC.

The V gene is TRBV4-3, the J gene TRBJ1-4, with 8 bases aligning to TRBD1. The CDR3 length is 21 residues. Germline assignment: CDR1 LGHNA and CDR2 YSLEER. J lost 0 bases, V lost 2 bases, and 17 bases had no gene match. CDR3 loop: CASSQMGVRTGSLATNEKLFF. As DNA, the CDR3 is TGCGCCAGCAGCCAAATGGGAGTTCGGACAGGGAGTTTGGCAACTAATGAAAAACTGTTTTTT.

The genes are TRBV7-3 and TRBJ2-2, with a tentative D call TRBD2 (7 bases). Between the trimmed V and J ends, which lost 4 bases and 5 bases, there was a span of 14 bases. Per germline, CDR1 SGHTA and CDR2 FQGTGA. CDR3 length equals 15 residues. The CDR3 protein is CASSSTGAGTGELFF. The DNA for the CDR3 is TGTGCCAGCAGCTCGACAGGAGCGGGGACCGGGGAGCTGTTTTTT.

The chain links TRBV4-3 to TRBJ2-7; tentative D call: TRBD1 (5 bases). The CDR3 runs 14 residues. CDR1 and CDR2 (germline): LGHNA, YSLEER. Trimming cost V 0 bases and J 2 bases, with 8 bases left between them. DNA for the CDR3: TGCGCCAGCAGCCAAGATAAGACAGCCTACGAGCAGTACTTC. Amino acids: CASSQDKTAYEQYF.

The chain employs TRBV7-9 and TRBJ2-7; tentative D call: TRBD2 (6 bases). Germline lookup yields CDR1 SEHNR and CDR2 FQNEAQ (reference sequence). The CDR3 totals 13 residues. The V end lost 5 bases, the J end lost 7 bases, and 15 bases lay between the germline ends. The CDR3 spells CASSPSAGREQYF. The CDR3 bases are TGTGCCAGCAGCCCCTCGGCAGGGAGGGAGCAGTACTTC.

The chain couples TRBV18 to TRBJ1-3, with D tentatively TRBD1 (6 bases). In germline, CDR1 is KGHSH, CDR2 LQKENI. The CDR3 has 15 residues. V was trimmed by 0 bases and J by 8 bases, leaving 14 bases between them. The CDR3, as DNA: TGTGCCAGCTCACCACCGGGACAAGTAGGCGACACCATATATTTT. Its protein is CASSPPGQVGDTIYF.

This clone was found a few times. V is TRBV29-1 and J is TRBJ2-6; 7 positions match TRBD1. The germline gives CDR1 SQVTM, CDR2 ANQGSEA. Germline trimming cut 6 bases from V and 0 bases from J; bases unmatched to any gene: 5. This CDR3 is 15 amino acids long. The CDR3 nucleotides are TGCAGCGTGAGGACAGGAGACTCTGGGGCCAACGTCCTGACTTTC. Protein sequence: CSVRTGDSGANVLTF.

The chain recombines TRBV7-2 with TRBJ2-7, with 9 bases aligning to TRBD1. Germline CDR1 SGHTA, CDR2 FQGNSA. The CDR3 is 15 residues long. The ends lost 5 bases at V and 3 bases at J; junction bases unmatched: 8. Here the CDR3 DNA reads TGTGCCAGCAGCCCTTCCGGGACAGGGCTCTACGAGCAGTACTTC. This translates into CASSPSGTGLYEQYF.

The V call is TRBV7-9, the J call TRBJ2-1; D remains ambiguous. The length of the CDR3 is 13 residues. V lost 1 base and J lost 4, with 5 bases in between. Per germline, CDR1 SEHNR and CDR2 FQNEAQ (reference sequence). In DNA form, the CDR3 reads TGTGCCAGCAGCTTAGGGAGTTACAATGAGCAGTTCTTC. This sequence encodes CASSLGSYNEQFF.

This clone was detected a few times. CDR3 protein: CASSFNLMPRTGNTEAFF. In nucleotides, the CDR3 is TGTGCCAGCAGCTTTAATTTGATGCCACGAACAGGGAACACTGAAGCTTTCTTT. This chain uses TRBV7-9 with TRBJ1-1; D is possibly TRBD1 (5 bases). The CDR3 loop spans 18 amino acids. Germline CDR1 reads SEHNR; CDR2 reads FQNEAQ (reference sequence). V lost 3 bases, J lost 1 base, and 21 bases lay in between. Full variable domain (rest looked up from reference TRBV7-9 and TRBJ1-1): DTGVSQNPRHKITKRGQNVTFRCDPISEHNRLYWYRQTLGQGPEFLTYFQNEAQLEKSRLLSDRFSAERPKGSFSTLEIQRTEQGDSAMYLCASSFNLMPRTGNTEAFFGQGTRLTVV.

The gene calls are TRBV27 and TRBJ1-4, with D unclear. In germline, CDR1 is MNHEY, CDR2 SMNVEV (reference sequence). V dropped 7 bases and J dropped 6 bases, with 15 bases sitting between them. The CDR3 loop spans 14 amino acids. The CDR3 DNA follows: TGTGCCAGCACCCTGACGTTCGGGGATGAAAAACTGTTTTTT. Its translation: CASTLTFGDEKLFF. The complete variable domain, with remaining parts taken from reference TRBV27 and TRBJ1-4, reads EAQVTQNPRYLITVTGKKLTVTCSQNMNHEYMSWYRQDPGLGLRQIYYSMNVEVTDKGDVPEGYKVSRKEKRNFPLILESPSPNQTSLYFCASTLTFGDEKLFFGSGTQLSVL.

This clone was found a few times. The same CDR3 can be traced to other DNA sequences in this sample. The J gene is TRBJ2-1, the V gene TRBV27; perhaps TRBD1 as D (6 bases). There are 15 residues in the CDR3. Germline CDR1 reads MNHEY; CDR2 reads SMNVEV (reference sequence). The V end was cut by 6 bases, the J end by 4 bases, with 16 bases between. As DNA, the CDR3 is TGTGCCAGCAGCCTGGACAGTTTTTCTTACAATGAGCAGTTCTTC. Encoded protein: CASSLDSFSYNEQFF.

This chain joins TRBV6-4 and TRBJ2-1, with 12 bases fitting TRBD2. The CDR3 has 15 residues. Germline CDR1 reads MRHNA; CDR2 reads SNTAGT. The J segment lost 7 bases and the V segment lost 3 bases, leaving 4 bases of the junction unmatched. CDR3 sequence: CASSDRLAGGNEQFF. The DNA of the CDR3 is TGTGCCAGCAGTGATCGTCTAGCGGGGGGGAATGAGCAGTTCTTC.

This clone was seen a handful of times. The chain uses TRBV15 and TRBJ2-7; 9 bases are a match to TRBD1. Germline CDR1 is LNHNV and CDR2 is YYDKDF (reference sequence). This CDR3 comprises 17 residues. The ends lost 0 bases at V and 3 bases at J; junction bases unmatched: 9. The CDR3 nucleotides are TGTGCCACCAGCAGAGATTTGGGGACAGGGACGATCTACGAGCAGTACTTC. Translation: CATSRDLGTGTIYEQYF.